There are a few counts of the clone carrying this T cell receptor (beta chain). TCRdb processed the RACE reads anew with MiXCR; each CDR3 protein has one entry. There are 85,000 or so distinct CDR3 sequences in the sample; about 10% occur only once, and roughly 4.2% lies in the top ten. This entry comes from a study of human T cells and chemical hapten exposure. Time point: patch test 1, 2 weeks after DPC sensitization. Treatment in this sample: therapeutic diphenylcyclopropenone sensitization with weekly scalp DPC. This receptor was obtained from a woman in her fifties or sixties with alopecia areata. Some clones in this sample may be carry-over from other donors' samples. The sequencing used whole blood, collected in connection with sensitization to the hapten diphenylcyclopropenone (DPC).

CDR3 in amino acids: CASSSGPGTSGSYNEQFF. DNA for the CDR3: TGCGCCAGCAGCTCGGGACCCGGGACTAGCGGGAGTTACAATGAGCAGTTCTTC. The V gene is TRBV5-1, the J gene TRBJ2-1, with 14 bases fitting TRBD2. The germline gives CDR1 SGHRS, CDR2 YFSETQ. The CDR3 covers 18 residues. With 3 bases clipped from V and 4 bases from J, the junction kept 9 bases outside the gene matches.